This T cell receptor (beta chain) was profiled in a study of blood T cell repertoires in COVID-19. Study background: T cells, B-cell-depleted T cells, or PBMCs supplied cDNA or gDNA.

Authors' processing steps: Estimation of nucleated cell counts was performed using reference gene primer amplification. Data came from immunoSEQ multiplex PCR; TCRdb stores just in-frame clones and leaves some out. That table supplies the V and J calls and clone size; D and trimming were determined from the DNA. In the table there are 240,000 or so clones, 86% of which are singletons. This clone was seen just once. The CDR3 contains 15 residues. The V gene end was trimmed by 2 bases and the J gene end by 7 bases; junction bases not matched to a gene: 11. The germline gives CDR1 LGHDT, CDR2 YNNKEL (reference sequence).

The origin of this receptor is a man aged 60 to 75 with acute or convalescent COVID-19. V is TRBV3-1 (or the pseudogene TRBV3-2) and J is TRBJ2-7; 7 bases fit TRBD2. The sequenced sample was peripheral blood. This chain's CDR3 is CASSQQAGPSSEQYF. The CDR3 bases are TGTGCCAGCAGCCAACAAGCGGGGCCGTCCTCTGAGCAGTACTTC.